These 11 T cell receptor beta chains were all obtained from the same sample, sequenced in a study of regulatory T cells in long-lasting Graves disease. Regarding time point: newly diagnosed GD, antithyroid drugs for less than 3 months. PBMC-extracted RNA yielded the TCR library. Library construction for TCR beta used iRepertoire HTBI primers and Arm-PCR of CDR3 regions. TCRdb passed the multiplex PCR reads through MiXCR, listing each CDR3 protein once. The table has 450,000 to 500,000 distinct CDR3 sequences, 15% to 20% seen once. The same specimen was also included in a second study, on T cells in Graves' hyperthyroidism and ophthalmopathy.

The sample consisted of peripheral blood mononuclear cells (PBMCs), taken at new diagnosis, from a patient treated with antithyroid drugs. All receptors derive from a man aged 35 to 55 with Graves disease.

This clonotype was counted at least ten times. The chain employs TRBV20-1 and TRBJ1-4; 7 bases align to TRBD1. The CDR3 has 13 residues. With V trimmed by 6 bases and J by 0 bases, 1 base remained unmatched. Germline CDR1 DFQATT, CDR2 SNEGSKA (reference sequence). CDR3 residues: CSATGATNEKLFF. CDR3 in DNA: TGCAGTGCCACAGGGGCAACTAATGAAAAACTGTTTTTT.

This clonotype has ten or more counts. The chain employs TRBV11-1 and TRBJ2-7, with 9 nucleotides matching TRBD2. The V segment lost 5 bases and the J segment 4 bases; nucleotides outside the gene matches: 9. Looked up from germline, CDR1 is SGHAT and CDR2 is FQDESV (reference sequence). The CDR3 totals 15 residues. The CDR3 loop reads CASSPGSSGMYEQYF. CDR3 DNA: TGTGCCAGCAGCCCTGGTTCTAGCGGGATGTACGAGCAGTACTTC.

This clonotype was detected ten times or more. The CDR3: CSARDWTGSTDTQYF. Written as DNA, the CDR3 is TGCAGTGCTAGAGATTGGACGGGTAGCACAGATACGCAGTATTTT. This chain connects TRBV20-1 to TRBJ2-3; D gene ambiguous. Germline V gene sequence: CDR1 DFQATT, CDR2 SNEGSKA (reference sequence). The CDR3 contains 15 residues. The germline V and J ends were trimmed by 0 bases and 0 bases, with 10 bases remaining between them.

This clonotype showed up many times. V usage is TRBV11-2 and J usage is TRBJ2-3, with D possibly being TRBD1 (5 bases). V was trimmed by 5 bases and J by 8 bases, leaving 14 bases between them. This CDR3 spans 13 amino acids. Germline V lookup: CDR1 SGHAT, CDR2 FQNNGV. In DNA, the CDR3 is TGTGCCAGCAGCCTCGGCAGGGATGGTACGCAGTATTTT. Encoded protein: CASSLGRDGTQYF. Combining the CDR3 with reference TRBV11-2 and TRBJ2-3 gives the whole variable domain EAGVAQSPRYKIIEKRQSVAFWCNPISGHATLYWYQQILGQGPKLLIQFQNNGVVDDSQLPKDRFSAERLKGVDSTLKIQPAKLEDSAVYLCASSLGRDGTQYFGPGTRLTVL.

Comment on this clonotype: The DNA is left out, because the CDR3 cannot be placed on it with certainty; the CDR3 is given as TCRdb lists it. This chain links TRBV28 with TRBJ2-7; TRBD1, the table's D call, lacks a check against the DNA. Germline V gene data show CDR1 as MDHEN and CDR2 as SYDVKM. The CDR3 is 18 amino acids long, termini counted. Here the CDR3 reads CASSFRRRDSHKSYEQYF.

This clonotype was counted a few times. This CDR3 is CASRLRSATQETQYF. CDR3 nucleotides: TGCGCCAGCCGGCTCCGGAGCGCTACCCAAGAGACCCAGTACTTC. This chain uses TRBV5-1 with TRBJ2-5; no reliable D call. With 7 bases removed from V and 1 base from J, the gap between germline ends came to 17 bases. The CDR3 loop spans 15 amino acids. The germline CDR1 and CDR2 sequences are SGHRS and YFSETQ.

This clonotype showed up many times. The rearrangement joins TRBV3-1 to TRBJ2-2; D is uncertain. The germline V gene encodes CDR1 LGHDT and CDR2 YNNKEL (reference sequence). This CDR3 has 14 amino acids. V gave up 1 base and J gave up 4 bases, with 7 bases separating them. The CDR3 DNA is TGTGCCAGCAGCCAAGCCGGACGCACCGGGGAGCTGTTTTTT. It specifies CASSQAGRTGELFF. The full variable domain, rest sourced from reference TRBV3-1 and TRBJ2-2, is DTAVSQTPKYLVTQMGNDKSIKCEQNLGHDTMYWYKQDSKKFLKIMFSYNNKELIINETVPNRFSPKSPDKAHLNLHINSLELGDSAVYFCASSQAGRTGELFFGEGSRLTVL.

As concerns this clonotype: A much larger clone differs by one base, so this may be a read error. V is TRBV11-2 and J is TRBJ2-3; 7 bases are a match to TRBD1. Gene TRBJ2-5 matches the end of the DNA better, so the J call may be wrong. The CDR3 extends over 15 amino acids. CDR1 SGHAT and CDR2 FQNNGV come from the germline V gene. CDR3 in amino acids: CASSAAGTATPAQYF. CDR3 coding DNA: TGTGCCAGCAGCGCGGCCGGGACAGCGACGCCGGCCCAGTACTTC.

This clonotype has just a few counts. The V and J genes are TRBV6-5 and TRBJ2-2; TRBD1 is a possible D gene (6 bases). V was cut by 2 bases and J by 8 bases, with 18 bases left in between. The CDR3 has 16 amino acids. Germline values: CDR1 MNHEY, CDR2 SVGAGI. Written as DNA, the CDR3 is TGTGCCAGCAGTTACCACCAGACAGGTTCTGGAGGGGAGCTGTTTTTT. It translates to CASSYHQTGSGGELFF.

This clonotype turned up a few times. The rearrangement links TRBV20-1 to TRBJ2-4, with TRBD2 matching over 15 bases. Germline V gives CDR1 DFQATT, CDR2 SNEGSKA (reference sequence). The CDR3 extends over 19 amino acids. Trimming at V came to 6 bases and at J to 3 bases, leaving 15 bases not matched to a gene. The CDR3 coding sequence is TGCAGTGCATCCGGGACTAGCGGGAGGTCCCCTTTAGGCAAAAACATTCAGTACTTC. Encoded protein: CSASGTSGRSPLGKNIQYF.

This clonotype showed up many times. The rearrangement links TRBV11-2 to TRBJ1-3; 8 bases agree with TRBD1. Germline assignment: CDR1 SGHAT and CDR2 FQNNGV. The length of the CDR3 is 16 residues. V shed 6 bases and J 4 bases; nucleotides not matched to a gene: 11. CDR3 amino acids: CASRVTGGQSGNTIYF. CDR3 nucleotides: TGTGCCAGCAGAGTAACAGGGGGACAGTCCGGAAACACCATATATTTT.